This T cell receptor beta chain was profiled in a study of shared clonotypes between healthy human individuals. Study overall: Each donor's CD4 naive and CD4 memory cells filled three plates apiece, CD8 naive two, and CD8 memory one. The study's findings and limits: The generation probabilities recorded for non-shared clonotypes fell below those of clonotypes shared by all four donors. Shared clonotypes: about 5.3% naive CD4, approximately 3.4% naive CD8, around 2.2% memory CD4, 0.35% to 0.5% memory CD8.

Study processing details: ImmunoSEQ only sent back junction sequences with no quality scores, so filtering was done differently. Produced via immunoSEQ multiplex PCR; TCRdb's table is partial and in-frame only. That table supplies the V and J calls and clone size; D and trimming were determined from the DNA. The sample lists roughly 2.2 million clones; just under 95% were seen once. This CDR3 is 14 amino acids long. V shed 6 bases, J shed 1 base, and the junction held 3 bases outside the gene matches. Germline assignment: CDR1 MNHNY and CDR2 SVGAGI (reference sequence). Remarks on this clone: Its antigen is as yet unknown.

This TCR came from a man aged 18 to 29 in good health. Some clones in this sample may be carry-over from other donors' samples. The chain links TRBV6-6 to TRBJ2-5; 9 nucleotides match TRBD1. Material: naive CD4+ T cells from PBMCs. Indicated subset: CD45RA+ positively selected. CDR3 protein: CASRGQGPQETQYF. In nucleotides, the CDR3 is TGTGCCAGCAGGGGACAGGGTCCCCAAGAGACCCAGTACTTC.